These 18 T cell receptor beta chains were sequenced from one sample in a study of shared clonotypes between healthy human individuals. The repertoire was sequenced with immunoSEQ multiplex PCR; TCRdb's copy has only in-frame clones and lacks some. The table has around 1.6 million clones, nearly 99% seen once; the top ten hold roughly 0.4%. Sequenced material: naive CD4+ T cells sorted from blood. Subset: CD45RA+ positively selected. The receptors come from a man aged 25 to 40 in good health.

The chain uses TRBV9 and TRBJ2-1; TRBD2 aligns across 7 bases. The CDR3 sequence is 16 residues long. CDR1 is SGDLS and CDR2 is YYNGEE in the germline V gene. V was clipped by 0 bases and J by 2 bases; unmatched bases: 5. The CDR3 DNA sequence: TGTGCCAGCAGCGTAGACATGGCGGGAGCCTACAATGAGCAGTTCTTC. It specifies CASSVDMAGAYNEQFF.

The chain is built from TRBV6-1 and TRBJ2-7, with no clear D. Germline values: CDR1 MNHNS, CDR2 SASEGT. The CDR3 consists of 11 residues. Between the trimmed V and J ends, which lost 6 bases and 3 bases, there was a span of 6 bases. DNA for the CDR3: TGTGCCAGCAGGGCCATCTACGAGCAGTACTTC. Protein: CASRAIYEQYF.

The chain recombines TRBV2 with TRBJ1-1, with D unresolved. The CDR3 totals 15 residues. The V gene lost 7 bases and the J gene lost 7 bases, with 22 bases spanning the gap. The germline V gene has CDR1 SNHLY and CDR2 FYNNEI. Here the CDR3 DNA reads TGTGCCAGCACCAGATCGAGGATGCCGCAGGATGAAGCTTTCTTT. Amino acid sequence: CASTRSRMPQDEAFF. The whole variable domain, remainder taken from reference TRBV2 and TRBJ1-1, is EPEVTQTPSHQVTQMGQEVILRCVPISNHLYFYWYRQILGQKVEFLVSFYNNEISEKSEIFDDQFSVERPDGSNFTLKIRSTKLEDSAMYFCASTRSRMPQDEAFFGQGTRLTVV.

The chain employs TRBV18 and TRBJ1-1, with 8 bases aligning to TRBD1. The CDR3 totals 15 residues. Trimming cost V 4 bases and J 3 bases; bases outside gene matches: 7. From germline, CDR1 is KGHSH and CDR2 LQKENI. CDR3 nucleotide sequence: TGTGCCAGCTCACTCGGGACAGGTACTTACACTGAAGCTTTCTTT. This encodes CASSLGTGTYTEAFF.

For this clone: The sample has other DNA sequences that encode this CDR3 too. The chain couples TRBV9 to TRBJ2-5, with TRBD1 identical over 9 bases. V lost 0 bases to trimming and J lost 1 base; unmatched junction nucleotides: 1. The CDR3 length is 15 residues. CDR1 and CDR2 (germline): SGDLS, YYNGEE. The CDR3 nucleotides are TGTGCCAGCAGCGTAGCGGGACAGGGCCAAGAGACCCAGTACTTC. Protein sequence: CASSVAGQGQETQYF.

The chain has TRBV19 and TRBJ1-3; 8 bases map to TRBD1. Germline V gives CDR1 LNHDA, CDR2 SQIVND (reference sequence). With V trimmed by 8 bases and J by 8 bases, 11 bases remained unmatched. The CDR3 is made up of 14 amino acids. The CDR3 nucleotides are TGTGCCAGTGCAAGCGGACAGGGTAAAGACACCATATATTTT. It specifies CASASGQGKDTIYF. Using reference TRBV19 and TRBJ1-3 for the parts outside the CDR3, the full variable domain is DGGITQSPKYLFRKEGQNVTLSCEQNLNHDAMYWYRQDPGQGLRLIYYSQIVNDFQKGDIAEGYSVSREKKESFPLTVTSAQKNPTAFYLCASASGQGKDTIYFGEGSWLTVV.

V gene TRBV18 combines with J gene TRBJ2-1; no clear D gene. The V gene lost 3 bases and the J gene lost 10 bases, with 13 bases spanning the gap. CDR1 is KGHSH, CDR2 LQKENI, per germline. The CDR3 has 13 residues. CDR3 protein: CASSPHGLGEQFF. The CDR3 DNA reads as TGTGCCAGCTCACCTCACGGGTTGGGCGAGCAGTTCTTC.

This clone was seen just once. V is TRBV27 and J is TRBJ2-7; no reliable D call. The CDR3 is 16 amino acids. Germline V gene data show CDR1 as MNHEY and CDR2 as SMNVEV (reference sequence). Trimming took off 6 bases at V and 3 bases at J, with 21 bases between the two ends. CDR3 loop: CASSPGSVGLSYEQYF. In DNA form, the CDR3 reads TGTGCCAGCAGCCCCGGCAGTGTAGGCCTCAGCTACGAGCAGTACTTC.

V is TRBV30 and J is TRBJ2-7, with a weak D call TRBD1 (6 bases). V gave up 2 bases and J gave up 2 bases, with 10 bases separating them. The CDR3 covers 13 residues. The V gene's germline CDR1 is GTSNPN and CDR2 SVGIG (reference sequence). CDR3 nucleotides: TGTGCCTGGAGTCTACAGGGACCCTACGAGCAGTACTTC. It encodes CAWSLQGPYEQYF.

This clone was seen just once. The chain recombines TRBV7-9 with TRBJ1-5, with no clear D. Trimming removed 1 base at V and 4 bases at J, with 14 bases between. This CDR3 is 16 amino acids long. Germline loops: CDR1 SEHNR, CDR2 FQNEAQ (reference sequence). In DNA form, the CDR3 reads TGTGCCAGCAGCTTAGAAGTGGGTACCTTTAATCAGCCCCAGCATTTT. Translating gives CASSLEVGTFNQPQHF.

This chain joins TRBV6-5 and TRBJ2-7, with TRBD1 matching over 8 bases. V lost 1 base, J lost 3 bases, and 8 bases stayed unmatched. The V gene's germline CDR1 is MNHEY and CDR2 SVGAGI. The CDR3 is made up of 16 amino acids. CDR3 in amino acids: CASSYFPPGQGYEQYF. The CDR3 nucleotides are TGTGCCAGCAGTTACTTTCCCCCCGGACAGGGCTACGAGCAGTACTTC.

The chain links TRBV7-8 to TRBJ2-2; no firm D call. Germline V lookup: CDR1 SGHVS, CDR2 FQNEAQ. The CDR3 loop spans 16 amino acids. Between the trimmed V and J ends, which lost 0 bases and 0 bases, there was a span of 8 bases. The CDR3 reads CASSLAGNANTGELFF. CDR3 DNA sequence: TGTGCCAGCAGCTTAGCGGGTAACGCGAACACCGGGGAGCTGTTTTTT.

The chain couples TRBV28 to TRBJ1-1; possibly TRBD1 for D (5 bases). There are 12 residues in the CDR3. CDR1 and CDR2 (germline): MDHEN, SYDVKM. V shed 5 bases and J shed 8 bases, with 12 bases lying between them. The DNA for the CDR3 is TGTGCCAGCAGTGCTCCGGGGACCGAAGCTTTCTTT. This gives the protein CASSAPGTEAFF. Full variable domain (missing parts from reference TRBV28 and TRBJ1-1): DVKVTQSSRYLVKRTGEKVFLECVQDMDHENMFWYRQDPGLGLRLIYFSYDVKMKEKGDIPEGYSVSREKKERFSLILESASTNQTSMYLCASSAPGTEAFFGQGTRLTVV.

The rearrangement joins TRBV28 to TRBJ2-3; D is ambiguous. This CDR3 is 14 amino acids long. Trimming took off 6 bases at V and 1 base at J, with 11 bases between the two ends. Germline V gene data show CDR1 as MDHEN and CDR2 as SYDVKM. The DNA of the CDR3 is TGTGCCAGCAGGGTGCCCGGTCGCACAGATACGCAGTATTTT. It specifies CASRVPGRTDTQYF. The complete variable domain, with remaining parts taken from reference TRBV28 and TRBJ2-3, reads DVKVTQSSRYLVKRTGEKVFLECVQDMDHENMFWYRQDPGLGLRLIYFSYDVKMKEKGDIPEGYSVSREKKERFSLILESASTNQTSMYLCASRVPGRTDTQYFGPGTRLTVL.

The rearrangement joins TRBV5-6 to TRBJ2-1, with 10 bases that match TRBD2. V trimming: 0 bases; J trimming: 4 bases; junction bases outside the gene matches: 13. Germline CDR1 is SGHDT and CDR2 is YYEEEE. This CDR3 is built from 19 residues. CDR3: CASSLAKGTSVSGYNEQFF. Here the CDR3 DNA reads TGTGCCAGCAGCTTGGCGAAGGGGACTAGCGTTTCAGGGTACAATGAGCAGTTCTTC.

The chain uses TRBV2 and TRBJ1-1; D gene ambiguous. This CDR3 has 13 residues. Germline CDR1 is SNHLY and CDR2 is FYNNEI. Trimming took off 1 base at V and 2 bases at J, with 5 bases between the two ends. CDR3 amino acids: CASSEEINTEAFF. CDR3 sequence (DNA): TGTGCCAGCAGTGAAGAGATTAACACTGAAGCTTTCTTT. The full variable domain, with the rest looked up from reference TRBV2 and TRBJ1-1, is EPEVTQTPSHQVTQMGQEVILRCVPISNHLYFYWYRQILGQKVEFLVSFYNNEISEKSEIFDDQFSVERPDGSNFTLKIRSTKLEDSAMYFCASSEEINTEAFFGQGTRLTVV.

This clone turned up a few times. Other DNA sequences in this specimen translate into the identical CDR3. The chain employs TRBV2 and TRBJ2-7; D tentatively reads TRBD1 or TRBD2 (5 bases each). This CDR3 has 12 residues. Trimming cost V 6 bases and J 3 bases, with 9 bases left between them. CDR1 and CDR2 from the germline V gene are SNHLY and FYNNEI. Here the CDR3 reads CASRGRSYEQYF. For the CDR3, the DNA is TGTGCCAGCAGGGGACGGAGCTACGAGCAGTACTTC.

A note on this clone: The same CDR3 also results from other DNA sequences found in this sample. J is TRBJ2-5 and V is TRBV19; 7 bases align to TRBD2. The CDR3 spans 13 residues. J was trimmed by 4 bases and V by 1 base; bases with no gene match: 0. The V gene's germline CDR1 is LNHDA and CDR2 SQIVND (reference sequence). CDR3 in amino acids: CASSIAGGETQYF. CDR3 DNA sequence: TGTGCCAGTAGTATAGCGGGAGGAGAGACCCAGTACTTC. Complete variable domain (other parts from reference TRBV19 and TRBJ2-5): DGGITQSPKYLFRKEGQNVTLSCEQNLNHDAMYWYRQDPGQGLRLIYYSQIVNDFQKGDIAEGYSVSREKKESFPLTVTSAQKNPTAFYLCASSIAGGETQYFGPGTRLLVL.